This T cell receptor (beta chain) was sequenced in a study of CXCR3-negative and CXCR3-positive naive CD8 T cells. Germline V gene lookup returns CDR1 MNHEY and CDR2 SVGAGI. The CDR3 contains 15 residues. The TRB libraries of cDNA were built by UMI-labeled 5' RACE. TCRdb reprocessed the 5' RACE reads and stores each CDR3 protein as one record, lacking DNA. The sample spans 7,000 to 8,000 distinct CDR3 sequences; the ten largest clones claim 1.5% to 2%. This receptor was taken from a human donor in good health. Some clones in this sample may be carry-over from other donors' samples. Sequencing input: naive CXCR3- CD8+ T cells from blood. Subset defined: CD45RO-CCR7+CD27+CD95- naive CD8+ T cells lacking CXCR3 (TNR3-). The V call is TRBV6-5, the J call TRBJ1-6. The chain's CDR3 is CASSYRGSINSPLHF.